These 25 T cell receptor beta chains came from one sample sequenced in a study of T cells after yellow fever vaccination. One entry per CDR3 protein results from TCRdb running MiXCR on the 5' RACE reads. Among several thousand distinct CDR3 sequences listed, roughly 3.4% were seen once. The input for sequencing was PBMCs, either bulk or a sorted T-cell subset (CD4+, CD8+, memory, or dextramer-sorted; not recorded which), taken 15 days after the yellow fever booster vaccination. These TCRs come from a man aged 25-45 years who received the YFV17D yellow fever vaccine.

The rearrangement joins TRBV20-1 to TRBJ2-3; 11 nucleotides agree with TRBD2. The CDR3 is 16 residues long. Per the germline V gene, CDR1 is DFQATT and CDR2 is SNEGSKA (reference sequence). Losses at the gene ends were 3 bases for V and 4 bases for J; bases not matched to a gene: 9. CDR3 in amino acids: CSARLRTSGFADTQYF. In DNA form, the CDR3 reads TGCAGTGCTAGGCTCCGGACTAGCGGGTTTGCAGATACGCAGTATTTT.

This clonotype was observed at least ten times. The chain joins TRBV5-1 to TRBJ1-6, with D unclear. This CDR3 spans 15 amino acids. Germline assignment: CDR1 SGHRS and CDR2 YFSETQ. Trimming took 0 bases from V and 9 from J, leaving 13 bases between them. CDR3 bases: TGCGCCAGCAGCTTGGGTTCGGGTCTTAGTTCACCCCTCCACTTT. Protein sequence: CASSLGSGLSSPLHF.

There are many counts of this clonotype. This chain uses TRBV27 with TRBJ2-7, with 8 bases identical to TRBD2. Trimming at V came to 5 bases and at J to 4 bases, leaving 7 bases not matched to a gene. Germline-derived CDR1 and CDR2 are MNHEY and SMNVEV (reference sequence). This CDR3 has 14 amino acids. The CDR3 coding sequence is TGTGCCAGCAGTAATAGCGGGAACTCGTACGAGCAGTACTTC. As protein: CASSNSGNSYEQYF.

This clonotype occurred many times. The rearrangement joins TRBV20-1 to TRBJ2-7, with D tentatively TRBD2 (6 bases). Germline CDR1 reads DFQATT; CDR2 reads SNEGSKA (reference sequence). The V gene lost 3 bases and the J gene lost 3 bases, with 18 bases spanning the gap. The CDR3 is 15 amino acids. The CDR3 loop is CSASGLGRDVYEQYF. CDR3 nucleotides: TGCAGTGCTAGCGGTTTAGGGCGGGATGTCTACGAGCAGTACTTC.

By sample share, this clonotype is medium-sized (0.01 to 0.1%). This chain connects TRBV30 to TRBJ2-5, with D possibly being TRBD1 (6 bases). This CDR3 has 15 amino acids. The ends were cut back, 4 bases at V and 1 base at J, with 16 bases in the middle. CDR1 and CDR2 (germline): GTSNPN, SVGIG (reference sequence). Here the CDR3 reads CAWTAGASLQETQYF. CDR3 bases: TGTGCCTGGACGGCAGGGGCGAGCCTCCAAGAGACCCAGTACTTC.

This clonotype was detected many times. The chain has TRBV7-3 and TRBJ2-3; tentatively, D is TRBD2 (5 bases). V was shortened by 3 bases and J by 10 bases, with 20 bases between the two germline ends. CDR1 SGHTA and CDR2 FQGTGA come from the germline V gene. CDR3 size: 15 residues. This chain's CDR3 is CASSLAGAREEAQYF. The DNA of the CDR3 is TGTGCCAGCAGCTTGGCAGGCGCGAGGGAAGAGGCGCAGTATTTT.

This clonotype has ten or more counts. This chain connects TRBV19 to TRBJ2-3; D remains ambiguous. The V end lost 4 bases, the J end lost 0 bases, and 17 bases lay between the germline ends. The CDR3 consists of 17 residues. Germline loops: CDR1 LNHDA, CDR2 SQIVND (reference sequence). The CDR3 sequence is CASSNLMRTESTDTQYF. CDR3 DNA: TGTGCCAGTAGTAATCTAATGAGGACGGAGAGCACAGATACGCAGTATTTT.

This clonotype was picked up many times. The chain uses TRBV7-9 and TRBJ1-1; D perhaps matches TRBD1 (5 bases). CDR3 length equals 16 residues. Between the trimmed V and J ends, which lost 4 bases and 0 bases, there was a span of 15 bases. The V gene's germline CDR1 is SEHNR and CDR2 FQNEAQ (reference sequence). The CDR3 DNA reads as TGTGCCAGCAGCTCCTCAACGTGGGGGATGAACACTGAAGCTTTCTTT. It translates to CASSSSTWGMNTEAFF.

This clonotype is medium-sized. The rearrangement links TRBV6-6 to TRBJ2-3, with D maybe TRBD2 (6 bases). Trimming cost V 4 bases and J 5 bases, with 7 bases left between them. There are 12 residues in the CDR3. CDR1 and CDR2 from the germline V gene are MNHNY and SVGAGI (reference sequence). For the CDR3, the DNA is TGTGCCAGCAGTTTTAGCGGAGATACGCAGTATTTT. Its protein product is CASSFSGDTQYF.

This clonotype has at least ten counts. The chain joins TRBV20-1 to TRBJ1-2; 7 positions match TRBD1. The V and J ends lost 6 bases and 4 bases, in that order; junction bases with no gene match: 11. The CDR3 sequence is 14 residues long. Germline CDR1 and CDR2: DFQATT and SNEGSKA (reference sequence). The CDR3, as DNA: TGCAGTGCCCCGTTGGGGACAGTAAGCTATGGCTACACCTTC. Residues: CSAPLGTVSYGYTF.

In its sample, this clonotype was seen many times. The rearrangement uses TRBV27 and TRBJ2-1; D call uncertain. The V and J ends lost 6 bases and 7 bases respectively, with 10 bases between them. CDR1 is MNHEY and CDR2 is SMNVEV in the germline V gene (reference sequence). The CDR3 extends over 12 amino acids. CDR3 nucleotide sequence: TGTGCCAGCAGCCCCCGATGGAATGAGCAGTTCTTC. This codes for CASSPRWNEQFF.

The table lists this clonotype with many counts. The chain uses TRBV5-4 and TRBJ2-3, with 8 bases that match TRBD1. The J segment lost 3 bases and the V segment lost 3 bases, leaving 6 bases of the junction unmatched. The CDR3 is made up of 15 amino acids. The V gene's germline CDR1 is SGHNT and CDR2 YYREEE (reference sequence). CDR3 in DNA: TGTGCCAGCAGCTCCAGGGGGCGCGAGACAGATACGCAGTATTTT. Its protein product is CASSSRGRETDTQYF. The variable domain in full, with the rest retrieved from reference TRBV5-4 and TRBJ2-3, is ETGVTQSPTHLIKTRGQQVTLRCSSQSGHNTVSWYQQALGQGPQFIFQYYREEENGRGNFPPRFSGLQFPNYSSELNVNALELDDSALYLCASSSRGRETDTQYFGPGTRLTVL.

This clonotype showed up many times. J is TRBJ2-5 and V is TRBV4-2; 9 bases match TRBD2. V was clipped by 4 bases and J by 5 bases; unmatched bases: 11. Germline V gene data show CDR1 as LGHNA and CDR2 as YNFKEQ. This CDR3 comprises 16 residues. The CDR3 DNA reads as TGTGCCAGCAGCCCCACCGGAGCGGGAGGAGGTGAGACCCAGTACTTC. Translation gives CASSPTGAGGGETQYF.

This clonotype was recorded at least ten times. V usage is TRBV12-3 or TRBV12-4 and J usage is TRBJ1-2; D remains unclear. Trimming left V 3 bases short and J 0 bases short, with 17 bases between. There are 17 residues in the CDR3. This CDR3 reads CASSFDTAGGSNYGYTF. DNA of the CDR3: TGTGCCAGCAGTTTCGACACAGCGGGCGGATCTAACTATGGCTACACCTTC.

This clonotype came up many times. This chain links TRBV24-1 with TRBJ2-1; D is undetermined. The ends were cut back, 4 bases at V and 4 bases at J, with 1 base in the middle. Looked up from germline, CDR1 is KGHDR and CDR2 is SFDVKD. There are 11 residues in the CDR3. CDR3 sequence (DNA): TGTGCCACCAGTGAGTACAATGAGCAGTTCTTC. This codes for CATSEYNEQFF.

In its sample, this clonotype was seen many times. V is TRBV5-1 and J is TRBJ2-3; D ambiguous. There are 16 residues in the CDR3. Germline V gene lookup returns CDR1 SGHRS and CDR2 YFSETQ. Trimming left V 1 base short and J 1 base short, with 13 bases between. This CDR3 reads CASSLIRSRGTDTQYF. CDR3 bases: TGCGCCAGCAGCTTGATCCGGAGCAGAGGCACAGATACGCAGTATTTT.

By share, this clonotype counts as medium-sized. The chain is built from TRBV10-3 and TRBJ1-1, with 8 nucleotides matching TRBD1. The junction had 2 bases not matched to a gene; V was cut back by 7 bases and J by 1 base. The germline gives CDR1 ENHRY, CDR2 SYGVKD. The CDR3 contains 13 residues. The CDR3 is CAIMGTGNTEAFF. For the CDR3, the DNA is TGTGCCATCATGGGGACAGGGAACACTGAAGCTTTCTTT.

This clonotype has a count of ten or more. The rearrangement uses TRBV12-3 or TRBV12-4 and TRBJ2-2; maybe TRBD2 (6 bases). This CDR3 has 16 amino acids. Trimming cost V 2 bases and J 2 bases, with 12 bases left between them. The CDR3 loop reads CASSLRLASNTGELFF. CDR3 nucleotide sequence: TGTGCCAGCAGTTTACGGCTAGCGAGTAACACCGGGGAGCTGTTTTTT.

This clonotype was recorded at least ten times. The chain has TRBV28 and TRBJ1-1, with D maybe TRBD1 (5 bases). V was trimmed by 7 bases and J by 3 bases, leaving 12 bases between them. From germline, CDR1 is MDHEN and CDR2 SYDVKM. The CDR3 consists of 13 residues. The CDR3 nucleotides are TGTGCCAGCACCCGGGGGATCGACACTGAAGCTTTCTTT. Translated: CASTRGIDTEAFF.

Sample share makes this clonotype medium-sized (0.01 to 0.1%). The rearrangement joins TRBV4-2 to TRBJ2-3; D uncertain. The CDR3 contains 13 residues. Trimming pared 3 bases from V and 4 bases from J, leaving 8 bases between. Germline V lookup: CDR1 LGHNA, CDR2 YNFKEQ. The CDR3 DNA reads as TGTGCCAGCAGCCACCCGGGCCCAGATACGCAGTATTTT. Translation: CASSHPGPDTQYF.

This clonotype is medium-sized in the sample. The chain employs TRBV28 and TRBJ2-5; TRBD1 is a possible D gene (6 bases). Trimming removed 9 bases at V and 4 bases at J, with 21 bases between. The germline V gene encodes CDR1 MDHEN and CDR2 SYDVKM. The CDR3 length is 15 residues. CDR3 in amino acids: CASSPPPGVVETQYF. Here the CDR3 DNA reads TGTGCCAGTTCCCCGCCGCCAGGGGTTGTAGAGACCCAGTACTTC.

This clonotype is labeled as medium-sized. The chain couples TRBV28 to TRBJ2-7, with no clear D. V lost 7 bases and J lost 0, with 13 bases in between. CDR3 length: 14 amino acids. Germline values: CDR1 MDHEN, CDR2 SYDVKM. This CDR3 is CASNIRRNSYEQYF. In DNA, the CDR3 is TGTGCCAGCAACATACGACGGAACTCCTACGAGCAGTACTTC. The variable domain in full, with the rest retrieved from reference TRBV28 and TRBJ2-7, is DVKVTQSSRYLVKRTGEKVFLECVQDMDHENMFWYRQDPGLGLRLIYFSYDVKMKEKGDIPEGYSVSREKKERFSLILESASTNQTSMYLCASNIRRNSYEQYFGPGTRLTVT.

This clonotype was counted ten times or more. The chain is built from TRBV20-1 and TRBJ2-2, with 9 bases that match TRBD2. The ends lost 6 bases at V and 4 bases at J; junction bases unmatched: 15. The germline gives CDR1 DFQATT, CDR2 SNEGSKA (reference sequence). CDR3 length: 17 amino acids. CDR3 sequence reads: CSATTSGPFLVTGELFF. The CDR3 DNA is TGCAGTGCGACGACTAGCGGCCCCTTCCTAGTCACCGGGGAGCTGTTTTTT.

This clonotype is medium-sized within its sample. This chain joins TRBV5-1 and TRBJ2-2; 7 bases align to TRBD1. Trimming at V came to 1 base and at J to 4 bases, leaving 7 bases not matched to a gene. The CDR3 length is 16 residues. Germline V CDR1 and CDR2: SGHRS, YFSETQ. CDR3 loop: CASSLTGAQSTGELFF. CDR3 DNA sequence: TGCGCCAGCAGCTTGACAGGGGCGCAGTCCACCGGGGAGCTGTTTTTT.

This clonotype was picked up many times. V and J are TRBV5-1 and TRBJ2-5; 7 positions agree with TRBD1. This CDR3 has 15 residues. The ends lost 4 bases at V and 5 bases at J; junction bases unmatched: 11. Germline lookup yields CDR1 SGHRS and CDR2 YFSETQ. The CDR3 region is CASSLAGTAYETQYF. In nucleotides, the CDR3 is TGCGCCAGCAGCCTTGCAGGGACAGCTTACGAGACCCAGTACTTC.